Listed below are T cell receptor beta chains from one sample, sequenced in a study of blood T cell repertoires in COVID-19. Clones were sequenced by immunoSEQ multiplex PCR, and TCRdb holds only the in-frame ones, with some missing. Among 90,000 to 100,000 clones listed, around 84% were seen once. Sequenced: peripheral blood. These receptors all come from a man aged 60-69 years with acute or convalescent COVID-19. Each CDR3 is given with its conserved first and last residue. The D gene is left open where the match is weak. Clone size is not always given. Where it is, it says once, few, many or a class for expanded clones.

TGTGCCAGCAGCCAATCACCGGGGACTAGCGGGGGGGCATGGGAGACCCAGTACTTC | CASSQSPGTSGGAWETQYF | TRBV3-1/TRBV3-2 | - | TRBD2 | TRBJ2-5
TGTGCCAGCAGCTTACCAGGGGAGAGCACTGAAGCTTTCTTT | CASSLPGESTEAFF | TRBV7-9 | - | - | TRBJ1-1
TGTGCCAGCAGCGTAAGAGACAGGGACCTCTATGGCTACACCTTC | CASSVRDRDLYGYTF | TRBV9 | once | TRBD1 | TRBJ1-2
TGTGCCAGCATGGGAACAGGGTCCCTCCAAGAGACCCAGTACTTC | CASMGTGSLQETQYF | TRBV6-6 | - | - | TRBJ2-5
TGTGCCAGCAGCCCGTCGGGGGGCTATGGCTACACCTTC | CASSPSGGYGYTF | TRBV7-9 | - | - | TRBJ1-2
TGTGCCAGCAGCTTAGAGAGGAAGGCATACGGCTACACCTTC | CASSLERKAYGYTF | TRBV5-6 | - | - | TRBJ1-2
TGTGCCAGCAGCAAACGCTGGACTAGCTTAGAGGACTACGAGCAGTACTTC | CASSKRWTSLEDYEQYF | TRBV7-2 | - | TRBD2 | TRBJ2-7
TGTGCCAGCAGCGCCTCGGACAGGGGCACTGAAGCTTTCTTT | CASSASDRGTEAFF | TRBV11-3 | - | TRBD1 | TRBJ1-1
TGTGCCAGCAGCTTCCAGGGTAATGGCTACACCTTC | CASSFQGNGYTF | TRBV11-2 | - | - | TRBJ1-2
TGTGCCAGCAGCGTAAACCGGGACAGGCCCAATCAGCCCCAGCATTTT | CASSVNRDRPNQPQHF | TRBV7-8 | once | TRBD1 | TRBJ1-5
TGCGCCAGCAGCCAAGACAGGGCTGAAAAACTGTTTTTT | CASSQDRAEKLFF | TRBV4-3 | - | - | TRBJ1-4
TGTGCCAGCACCCGGGTGGGGCCCTATGGCTACACCTTC | CASTRVGPYGYTF | TRBV2 | - | - | TRBJ1-2
TGTGCCAGCAGCAAGGACAGCTATGGCTACACCTTC | CASSKDSYGYTF | TRBV6-1 | once | - | TRBJ1-2
TGTGCCAGCAGTTTAGTACAGGGGGCAGTTGTTGAAAAACTGTTTTTT | CASSLVQGAVVEKLFF | TRBV28 | - | TRBD1 | TRBJ1-4
TGTGCCAGCAGCGTCCGGACAGGGGCTGCTGGAAACACCATATATTTT | CASSVRTGAAGNTIYF | TRBV9 | - | TRBD1 | TRBJ1-3
TGTGCCAGCAGCTTAGGGACTCCCCGTGAAAAACTGTTTTTT | CASSLGTPREKLFF | TRBV7-6 | - | - | TRBJ1-4
TGTGCCAGTAACCCCGGGACAGGGGCCTACGAGCAGTACTTC | CASNPGTGAYEQYF | TRBV19 | - | TRBD1 | TRBJ2-7
TGTGCCAGCAGCAAAGCGTCCAATGAGCAGTTCTTC | CASSKASNEQFF | TRBV11-1 | - | - | TRBJ2-1
TGTGCCAGCAGCCCCCGGGCGGGAAACACTGAAGCTTTCTTT | CASSPRAGNTEAFF | TRBV7-2 | - | - | TRBJ1-1
TGCGCCAGCAGCCAAGATTCCGTGACAGGGGGCTCGTATGGAAACACCATATATTTT | CASSQDSVTGGSYGNTIYF | TRBV4-3 | - | TRBD1 | TRBJ1-3
TGTGCCAGCAGAGGTAGGGGGATGTACGAGCAGTACTTC | CASRGRGMYEQYF | TRBV7-9 | - | - | TRBJ2-7
TGTGCCAGCTCACCACGGACAGGGGCGAACACTGAAGCTTTCTTT | CASSPRTGANTEAFF | TRBV18 | - | TRBD1 | TRBJ1-1
TGTGCCAGCAGTCGAAGACAGGGGAAGAACACCGGGGAGCTGTTTTTT | CASSRRQGKNTGELFF | TRBV2 | few | TRBD1 | TRBJ2-2
TGTGCCAGCATCCCGGGACTAGGAATAAACAATGAGCAGTTCTTC | CASIPGLGINNEQFF | TRBV7-2 | - | TRBD2 | TRBJ2-1
TGTGCCAGTAGTATTGGCAGCGCCTATTCTAACTATGGCTACACCTTC | CASSIGSAYSNYGYTF | TRBV19 | - | - | TRBJ1-2
TGTGCCAGCAGCTACCAAGGGGACGAGCAGTACTTC | CASSYQGDEQYF | TRBV7-9 | - | - | TRBJ2-7
TGTGCCAGCAGCTCCGGGACAGGGGCTGGAAACACTGAAGCTTTCTTT | CASSSGTGAGNTEAFF | TRBV7-3 | - | TRBD1 | TRBJ1-1
TGTGCCAGCAGCGTCGACAGGAATAGTCAGCCCCAGCATTTT | CASSVDRNSQPQHF | TRBV7-2 | - | - | TRBJ1-5
TGCGCCAGCAGCTCATATTTCGGGGCTGCGGGGACTGAAGCTTTCTTT | CASSSYFGAAGTEAFF | TRBV5-1 | - | - | TRBJ1-1
TGTGCCAGCAGCTTGGGTCACTGGAATCAGCCCCAGCATTTT | CASSLGHWNQPQHF | TRBV5-6 | - | - | TRBJ1-5
TGTGCCAGCAGCGGGCGGACAGGTATATACAATGAGCAGTTCTTC | CASSGRTGIYNEQFF | TRBV7-9 | - | TRBD1 | TRBJ2-1
TGTGCCAGCAGCCCCCGACAGGGTTTCGGAAACACCATATATTTT | CASSPRQGFGNTIYF | TRBV7-2 | - | TRBD1 | TRBJ1-3
TGTGCCAGCAGTGAGAGGGTAGCGGGGGCCCTAGACGAGCAGTACTTC | CASSERVAGALDEQYF | TRBV2 | - | TRBD2 | TRBJ2-7
TGTGCCAGCAGCTTTGACAGGGGTTCACCCCTCCACTTT | CASSFDRGSPLHF | TRBV7-2 | - | TRBD1 | TRBJ1-6
TGTGCCAGCAGTTTTCGGTTAGGTGCAGGGATTATGACTGAAGCTTTCTTT | CASSFRLGAGIMTEAFF | TRBV28 | - | - | TRBJ1-1
TGTGCCTGGAGGAGAGCGGGGGGTGATATCACCGGGGAGCTGTTTTTT | CAWRRAGGDITGELFF | TRBV30 | - | TRBD2 | TRBJ2-2
TGTGCCAGCAGTTACGGGTGGCGGGGGGTCGACAATGAGCAGTTCTTC | CASSYGWRGVDNEQFF | TRBV6-5 | - | TRBD2 | TRBJ2-1
TGCGCCAGCAGCCCAGACAGGGTCTATGGCTACACCTTC | CASSPDRVYGYTF | TRBV5-1 | - | TRBD1 | TRBJ1-2
TGTGCCACCACAGGGGGGACAGGGCACAATGAGCAGTTCTTC | CATTGGTGHNEQFF | TRBV5-6 | - | TRBD1 | TRBJ2-1
TGCAGCGTCGCAGGGGCGGAAGCTAACTATGGCTACACCTTC | CSVAGAEANYGYTF | TRBV29-1 | - | - | TRBJ1-2
TGTGCCTTCCGGGTATCGTCTGGAAACACCATATATTTT | CAFRVSSGNTIYF | TRBV12-3/TRBV12-4 | - | - | TRBJ1-3
TGTGCCAGCAGCACCCGGGACAGTCGTGCGTACACCTTC | CASSTRDSRAYTF | TRBV4-2 | - | TRBD1 | TRBJ1-2
TGCGCCAGCAGCCAAGTTTTATCAGGGGCTGGAAACACCATATATTTT | CASSQVLSGAGNTIYF | TRBV4-1 | - | - | TRBJ1-3
TGTGCCGCGCGAAGGGACTTTATGGAGACCCAGTACTTC | CAARRDFMETQYF | TRBV10-3 | - | - | TRBJ2-5
TGTGCCAGCAGGGACAGGGGGCGCGTCTATGAGCAGTTCTTC | CASRDRGRVYEQFF | TRBV6-4 | - | TRBD1 | TRBJ2-1
TGTGCCAGCAGCCCTGGGGGGACAGGGAACTATGGCTACACCTTC | CASSPGGTGNYGYTF | TRBV4-2 | - | TRBD1 | TRBJ1-2
TGTGCCAGCAGCCAGAGACAGGCAGCCAACACTGAAGCTTTCTTT | CASSQRQAANTEAFF | TRBV4-2 | - | - | TRBJ1-1
TGTGCCAGCAGGTCCGGCGGGACAGGGCCTCCCTACGAGCAGTACTTC | CASRSGGTGPPYEQYF | TRBV28 | - | TRBD1 | TRBJ2-7
TGTGCCAGCAGCTCACCAGGGGGCGCGTCCTACAATGAGCAGTTCTTC | CASSSPGGASYNEQFF | TRBV7-6 | - | TRBD1 | TRBJ2-1
TGTGCCAACCAGGACAGTCTCGGAAACACCATATATTTT | CANQDSLGNTIYF | TRBV6-5 | - | - | TRBJ1-3
TGTGCCAGCAGCTACCGGGACAGGGGGCTCGAGCAGTACTTC | CASSYRDRGLEQYF | TRBV6-6 | - | TRBD1 | TRBJ2-7
TGTGCCAGCCTCGGTTTTGCAGGGGGCTCCTACAATGAGCAGTTCTTC | CASLGFAGGSYNEQFF | TRBV28 | once | TRBD1 | TRBJ2-1
TGTGCCAGCAGCTGGGTCAGGGGTACTGAAGCTTTCTTT | CASSWVRGTEAFF | TRBV5-6 | - | - | TRBJ1-1
TGTGCCACGATACACCTGAACACTGAAGCTTTCTTT | CATIHLNTEAFF | TRBV24-1 | - | - | TRBJ1-1
TGTGCCAGCAGCCCTTTATCCTACAATGAGCAGTTCTTC | CASSPLSYNEQFF | TRBV9 | - | - | TRBJ2-1